This TCR beta chain was profiled in a study of cytomegalovirus exposure and HLA in healthy donors (dated 2017 in TCRdb). Regarding the complete study: An earlier analysis of roughly 610 of the donors reported approximately 260 Gb of sequence data and 117 million unique TCR beta sequences obtained from roughly 170 million T cells. Around 320 gigabases of sequencing data and tens of millions of unique TCR sequences were included in an early release covering around 650 HLA-typed donors. Donor age, sex, ethnicity and CMV serostatus were collected together with the repertoire data. Using immunosequencing, the study profiled T cell repertoires from around 670 subjects and related those repertoires to cytomegalovirus serostatus. Among over 350 genotyped donors of the cohort, an average of about 240,000 unique TCR beta nucleotide sequences were sequenced per donor, about a sixth of them non-productive. Both class I and class II loci were covered by HLA typing, at four-digit resolution. A handful of DR-DQ haplotypes were handled as single units for association and clustering because linkage in the cohort was strong. Besides the first cohort of roughly 700 subjects, a separate validation cohort made up of some 110 different subjects was used. To decide whether each TCR beta V gene segment behaved as functional or pseudogenic, an earlier analysis of over 500 of the donors relied on high-throughput TCR beta sequencing. In a later analysis, previously published TCR beta repertoires from about 670 donors were re-analyzed and high-resolution HLA genotyping was added so that TCR occurrence patterns could be studied. High-throughput TCR immunosequencing, statistical association of individual TCRs with disease status, and machine learning were combined to predict cytomegalovirus infection status. All discovery cohort repertoires had been generated using a single sequencing platform. The aim of the study was to test whether cataloging public T cell receptors could identify signatures of past pathogen exposure. The number of typed donors differed by locus: about 620-630 for A, B, C, DRB1 and DQB1; 500 to 550 for DQA1; approximately 600 for DPA1; and 450 to 480 for DPB1. In a later genetic analysis, genome-wide SNP genotypes for about three fifths of the roughly 670 donors were used, and that subset was treated as a discovery cohort. Among the roughly 390 genotyped donors, around 79% belonged to the genetic ancestry cluster associated with self-reported Caucasian donors. In the later analysis, no new phenotypic data were used to find candidate immune exposures; instead, reliance was placed on TCR beta sequences and their occurrence across donors. What the authors observed across the whole study: According to a later analysis, parvovirus B19, influenza, CMV and Epstein-Barr virus appeared linked to several top co-occurrence clusters. Most TCR sequences were observed very rarely across donors, whereas some public TCRs were present in many individuals. A later analysis associated 16,951 TCR beta sequences with specific HLA alleles at a false discovery rate of 0.05. A later genetic analysis associated a missense DCLRE1C variant with V-gene and J-gene trimming of TCR beta chains, and an independent cohort replicated the association. According to the authors, the approach could potentially be generalized to other disease states and immunological phenotypes. Assigning TCR associations to individual alleles was difficult when HLA alleles, especially DR and DQ, strongly co-occurred. In a later analysis, most CMV-associated TCR beta chains were found to appear HLA-restricted, with HLA associations seemingly driven largely by CMV exposure. In a later analysis, the rate of TCR association differed among HLA loci, with DRB1 alleles having the most associated TCRs and HLA-C alleles having the fewest. According to a later genetic analysis, donors in an Asian-associated ancestry cluster had fewer N-insertions in productive TCRs than the roughly 700-donor mean. Three of the identified cytomegalovirus-associated TCR beta chains were confirmed in vitro to be specific for cytomegalovirus antigens. For the cohort, immune exposure information was limited to CMV serostatus. In the study, 150 to 200 TCR beta chains were listed as associated with cytomegalovirus. HLA typing was unavailable for some donors at each locus, so association tests used only the typed subset. Only TCR beta chains were sequenced in this cohort, and the absence of alpha or paired-chain data limited detectable features. The classifier was reported to diagnose cytomegalovirus status with high specificity and sensitivity in both the original cohort and the validation cohort. Sequencing depth was assumed to be roughly uniform across donors in the presence/absence analyses, though that assumption may not hold. Correlated functional status among segregating V segments might reflect linkage disequilibrium, but an unknown experimental factor could not be ruled out. A cluster of highly shared sequence variants was judged likely to represent a technical artifact of the sequencing pipeline. Because counts were too low, seventeen rarely observed V segments, including chromosome 9 orphons, were excluded from the earlier analysis of 500 to 700 of the donors. A later analysis found that HLA-associated TCR beta chains were more clonally expanded and had lower generation probabilities than equally common non-associated chains. Broadly in line with IMGT annotations, most TCR beta V segments showed up in productive rearrangements about 87% or about 30% of the time in an earlier analysis of 587 of the donors. A further reported finding was that TCR beta sequences accurately predicted the HLA-A and HLA-B alleles for most subjects in the first cohort.

The cohort consisted of hundreds of healthy bone marrow donors. Cohort members were all nominally healthy when sampled, although unrecorded immune exposures were likely present. The donor tested CMV seropositive and was one of the 289 seropositive cohort members. Every donor gave a peripheral blood sample, and the peripheral blood mononuclear cells from that sample were used for TCR beta sequencing. Genomic DNA was extracted from the blood cell samples with the Qiagen DNeasy Blood Extraction Kit. As concerns this clone: It lacks a known antigen. No much larger clonotype is one base removed from it; base qualities were not supplied.

Receptor amplification or capture employed the immunoSEQ multiplex PCR assay. A mixture of 60 forward primers for TCR Vbeta segments and 13 reverse primers for TCR Jbeta segments was used in the multiplex PCR. The CDR3 region of rearranged TCR beta genes was amplified from genomic DNA with a multiplex PCR assay. Amplified TCR beta libraries were sequenced as 87-base-pair reads on the Illumina HiSeq System. As for the original processing: In a later analysis, tens of millions of unique TCR beta chains were counted across the 666 repertoires, and roughly 9.9 million of these chains were shared by at least two donors. Raw reads were error-corrected and collapsed into unique sequences with a nearest-neighbor algorithm that merged closely related sequences to remove PCR and sequencing errors. To assign V, D and J gene segments, CDR3 sequences were aligned to IMGT reference sequences. Each retained sequence needed at least a six-nucleotide match to both a V gene segment and a J gene segment. Rearrangements were called productive when the CDR3 lacked stop codons and stayed in frame with V and J; all others were non-productive. Following IMGT convention, CDR3 was defined as the stretch from the second conserved V-encoded cysteine to the conserved J-encoded phenylalanine. In an earlier analysis of more than 550 of the donors, sequences lacking an unambiguous match to a single V gene segment were excluded. In an earlier analysis of 587 of the donors, a V segment was called functional when productive rearrangements were above 56.7%, and segregating when the standard deviation between donors exceeded 5%. A statistical classification framework was built to diagnose cytomegalovirus status from the catalog of TCR beta chain sequences. V and J gene assignment, in a later analysis, came from comparing TCR nucleotide sequences with IMGT/GENE-DB human TR gene sequences. Using the TCRdist pipeline, a later analysis assigned CDR3 sequences along with most-parsimonious VDJ recombination scenarios. In a later analysis, each TCR beta chain was defined by its CDR3 amino acid sequence together with its V-gene family, and reads without a unique V-gene family were excluded. In a later analysis, nearly 600 highly shared, low-generation-probability nucleotide sequences were removed to address suspected cross-contamination and a sequencing artifact. For each public chain, a later analysis derived a clonal expansion index from normalized ranks of inferred template counts within each repertoire. A later analysis computed generation probabilities with a VDJ recombination model fitted to out-of-frame rearrangements, and checked the results against IGoR. In a later analysis, hypergeometric tests were used to score TCR-TCR, TCR-HLA and TCR-CMV co-occurrence, with a repertoire-size bias correction applied to TCR pairs. A later analysis estimated false discovery rates by permuting HLA or CMV assignments 20 times. A later analysis grouped co-occurring TCRs with DBSCAN, adding TCRdist sequence similarity when clustering within HLA-allele-positive subsets. Repertoires with fewer than 30,000 or more than 120,000 public chains were left out of co-occurrence clustering, as were about 5 repertoires with anomalous nucleotide sharing. TCRdb carries this immuneACCESS record with in-frame sequences only. Its versions omit some clonotypes, under half of them owing to an unresolved V gene in the studies checked, with the rest unexplained. V, J and clone size derive from that table, while D and trimming were established from the DNA sequence. Present in this sample are 170,000 or so clones, about four fifths of which were seen just once. The ten largest account for 1% of the sample.

This receptor was obtained from a woman in her forties or fifties in good health and CMV-seropositive. The specimen sequenced was PBMCs.

CDR3 reads: CASRPVDVAVYEQYF. The DNA reads as follows: TGTGCCAGCAGACCGGTTGATGTAGCGGTCTACGAGCAGTACTTC. The chain employs TRBV6-5 and TRBJ2-7; the D gene is possibly TRBD2, with 6 bases matching. CDR1 and CDR2 are read off the germline V gene as MNHEY and SVGAGI. The CDR3 goes from the cysteine to the phenylalanine over 15 residues. This entry keeps only the CDR3 DNA: 45 bases, framed from base 1. Trimming costs V 6 bases and J 3 bases, and their ends lie 18 bases apart.